Sequencing of this TCR beta chain was carried out in a study of response to subunit inactivated influenza vaccine. TCRdb re-derived calls from the RT-PCR reads in MiXCR, one entry per CDR3 protein. Of fewer than 750,000 distinct CDR3 sequences in the sample, 11% to 15% are singletons; the top ten hold approximately 12%. This clonotype came up a few times. Its antigen is undetermined. Study-level results: The authors suggested that every seasonal influenza vaccination recruits few new T cells.

The receptor was derived from a man in his forties or fifties who received an inactivated influenza vaccine. Sequencing was performed on PBMCs from blood, taken roughly 12 days after vaccination.

The CDR3 here is CASKEGAFEAFF. CDR3 coding DNA: TGTGCCAGCAAAGAGGGGGCTTTTGAAGCTTTCTTT. This chain links TRBV6-6 with TRBJ1-1, with 7 nucleotides matching TRBD1. CDR3 length: 12 residues. The V gene end was trimmed by 7 bases and the J gene end by 7 bases; junction bases not matched to a gene: 6. Germline V lookup: CDR1 MNHNY, CDR2 SVGAGI (reference sequence).